This T cell receptor (beta chain) was sequenced during a study of cytomegalovirus exposure and HLA in healthy donors. Study-wide context: The study placed 80% to 85% of its 350 to 450 genotyped donors in the Caucasian-associated ancestry cluster. General observations from the study: There were several of the most significant clusters that appeared linked to common viral pathogens in a later analysis. Analyses of presence/absence relied on an assumption of roughly uniform sequencing depth across donors. Later on, analysis showed that most CMV-associated TCR beta chains appeared to be HLA-restricted.

A multiplex PCR was run with 60 Vbeta primers and 13 Jbeta primers. The table came from immunoSEQ multiplex PCR; TCRdb's copy has only in-frame clones and leaves some out. Here the sample table reports around 77,000 clones. With respect to this clone: Its target is unknown.

The V and J ends lost 6 bases and 5 bases respectively, with 19 bases between them. CDR1 and CDR2 from the germline V gene are MGHDK and SYGVNS. The CDR3 contains 15 residues. J is TRBJ2-5 and V is TRBV25-1, with D possibly being TRBD1 (6 bases). This TCR was recovered from a man aged 50-60 years in good health and CMV-seropositive. Sequencing was carried out using PBMCs. The DNA of the CDR3 is TGTGCCAGCAGCGCCCATCAGGGGAAGGCGGAGACCCAGTACTTC. Encoded protein: CASSAHQGKAETQYF.